These 18 T cell receptor beta chains share one sample of origin, sequenced in a study of T cells expressing NK-cell markers. TCRdb reprocessed the 5' RACE reads, keeping one entry per CDR3 protein, no DNA. The table for this sample gives under 600,000 distinct CDR3 sequences. The sample comprised blood T cells: a sorted CD56 or NKG2C T cell subset, CD4+ or CD8+ T cells, or bulk PBMC T cells (not recorded which). The receptors derive from a woman in her forties or fifties in good health.

This chain connects TRBV4-1 to TRBJ2-3. The CDR3 has 16 residues. Germline V lookup: CDR1 MGHRA, CDR2 YSYEKL. The CDR3 protein is CASSQGYGTSTDTQYF.

The CDR3 region is CASSLGLGTISSYEQYF. The V and J genes are TRBV7-8 and TRBJ2-7; TCRdb gives TRBD1 as the D gene, but with no DNA this cannot be confirmed. Germline V gene sequence: CDR1 SGHVS, CDR2 FQNEAQ. The CDR3 length is 17 residues.

The CDR3 spells CASSPQSSGLRETQYF. The genes are TRBV3-1 and TRBJ2-5; TCRdb outputs TRBD2, but without DNA this stays unchecked. There are 16 residues in the CDR3. Germline V lookup: CDR1 LGHDT, CDR2 YNNKEL (reference sequence).

The rearrangement links TRBV19 to TRBJ2-3. Germline V gene lookup returns CDR1 LNHDA and CDR2 SQIVND (reference sequence). CDR3 length equals 14 residues. The CDR3 protein is CASSIGGGPDTQYF.

The V gene is TRBV20-1, the J gene TRBJ2-1; TCRdb picks TRBD1, but there is no DNA to check that call. The CDR3 has 14 residues. CDR1 and CDR2 (germline): DFQATT, SNEGSKA (reference sequence). The CDR3 reads CSASSAQVYNEQFF.

The chain uses TRBV30 and TRBJ1-2. Germline V gene data show CDR1 as GTSNPN and CDR2 as SVGIG (reference sequence). This CDR3 has 12 residues. The CDR3 is CAWSGQLYGYTF.

The chain joins TRBV11-3 to TRBJ2-3; TCRdb picks TRBD2, but there is no DNA to check that call. This CDR3 has 16 residues. Germline V gene sequence: CDR1 SGHNT, CDR2 YENEEA. CDR3 in amino acids: CASSSGTRKSADTQYF. The full variable domain, completed using reference TRBV11-3 and TRBJ2-3, is EAGVVQSPRYKIIEKKQPVAFWCNPISGHNTLYWYLQNLGQGPELLIRYENEEAVDDSQLPKDRFSAERLKGVDSTLKIQPAELGDSAVYLCASSSGTRKSADTQYFGPGTRLTVL.

CDR3 residues: CASRSVGGTGELFF. The chain uses TRBV27 and TRBJ2-2; TCRdb's assignment of TRBD1 cannot be checked, as there is no DNA. This CDR3 comprises 14 residues. Germline assignment: CDR1 MNHEY and CDR2 SMNVEV (reference sequence).

The CDR3 spells CASSQYPLGTDTQYF. The rearrangement uses TRBV3-1 and TRBJ2-3. The V gene's germline CDR1 is LGHDT and CDR2 YNNKEL (reference sequence). The CDR3 is 15 amino acids.

The V call is TRBV4-1, the J call TRBJ1-4. This CDR3 is built from 14 residues. Germline lookup yields CDR1 MGHRA and CDR2 YSYEKL. CDR3 sequence reads: CASSRQVLYEKLFF.

V is TRBV28 and J is TRBJ2-5; checking the TCRdb D call of TRBD2 is not possible without DNA. The CDR3 length is 16 residues. Germline V gene lookup returns CDR1 MDHEN and CDR2 SYDVKM. Here the CDR3 reads CASSLRIAGVSKTQYF.

The rearrangement links TRBV29-1 to TRBJ1-1. The length of the CDR3 is 13 residues. Per germline, CDR1 SQVTM and CDR2 ANQGSEA. CDR3 loop: CSVENKRNTEAFF.

The V and J genes are TRBV10-2 and TRBJ2-1; TCRdb indicates TRBD1, and absent DNA this call remains unverified. Germline V CDR1 and CDR2: WSHSY, SAAADI. CDR3 length equals 14 residues. The CDR3 region is CASRETGGYNEQFF.

The V gene is TRBV20-1, the J gene TRBJ2-3; the D call from TCRdb, TRBD2, cannot be confirmed without DNA. Germline loops: CDR1 DFQATT, CDR2 SNEGSKA (reference sequence). The CDR3 has 13 amino acids. The CDR3: CSARVAGGPTQYF.

The chain has TRBV5-1 and TRBJ2-7. This CDR3 has 14 amino acids. Per the germline V gene, CDR1 is SGHRS and CDR2 is YFSETQ. CDR3 loop: CASSSVPETYEQYF. Drawing the rest from reference TRBV5-1 and TRBJ2-7, the complete variable domain is KAGVTQTPRYLIKTRGQQVTLSCSPISGHRSVSWYQQTPGQGLQFLFEYFSETQRNKGNFPGRFSGRQFSNSRSEMNVSTLELGDSALYLCASSSVPETYEQYFGPGTRLTVT.

The V and J genes are TRBV6-1 and TRBJ2-2; TCRdb indicates TRBD1, and absent DNA this call remains unverified. The CDR3 sequence is 17 residues long. CDR1 is MNHNS, CDR2 SASEGT, per germline. The CDR3 spells CASRRTGARVLTGELFF.

V usage is TRBV5-6 and J usage is TRBJ2-7; TCRdb picks TRBD1, but there is no DNA to check that call. This CDR3 spans 13 amino acids. Germline V lookup: CDR1 SGHDT, CDR2 YYEEEE. CDR3 residues: CASSIDRAFEQYF.

This rearrangement joins TRBV2 to TRBJ2-1; the TCRdb call, TRBD2, lacks DNA for checking. Germline CDR1 SNHLY, CDR2 FYNNEI. The CDR3 runs 16 residues. CDR3 region: CASSQQLAGNYNEQFF.